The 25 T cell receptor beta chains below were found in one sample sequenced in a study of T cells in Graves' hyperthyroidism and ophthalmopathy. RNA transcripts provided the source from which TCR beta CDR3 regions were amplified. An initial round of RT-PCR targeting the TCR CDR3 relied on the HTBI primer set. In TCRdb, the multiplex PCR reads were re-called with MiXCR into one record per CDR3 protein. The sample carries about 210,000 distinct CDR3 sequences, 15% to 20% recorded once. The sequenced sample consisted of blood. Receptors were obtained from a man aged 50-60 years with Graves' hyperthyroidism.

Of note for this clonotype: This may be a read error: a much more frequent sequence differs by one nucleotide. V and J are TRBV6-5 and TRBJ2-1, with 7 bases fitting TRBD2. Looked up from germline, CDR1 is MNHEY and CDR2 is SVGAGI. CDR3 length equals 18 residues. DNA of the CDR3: TGTGCCAGCGGTTACTCTCTGGGGTGGGCGGGAGAGGTTGGTGAGCAGTTCTTC. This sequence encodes CASGYSLGWAGEVGEQFF.

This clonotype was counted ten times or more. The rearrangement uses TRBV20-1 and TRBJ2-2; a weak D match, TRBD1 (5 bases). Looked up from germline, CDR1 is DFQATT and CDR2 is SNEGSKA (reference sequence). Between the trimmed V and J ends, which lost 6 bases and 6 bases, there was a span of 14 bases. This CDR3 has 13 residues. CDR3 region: CSATQGVSGELFF. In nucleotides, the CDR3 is TGCAGTGCAACCCAAGGGGTTTCCGGGGAGCTGTTTTTT.

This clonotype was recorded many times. CDR3: CASSFRQGSSYNEQFF. The CDR3 DNA reads as TGTGCCAGCAGCTTTAGACAGGGGAGCTCCTACAATGAGCAGTTCTTC. This sequence joins TRBV5-6 and TRBJ2-1; 8 bases are a match to TRBD1. The junction had 4 bases not matched to a gene; V was cut back by 2 bases and J by 0 bases. CDR1 is SGHDT, CDR2 YYEEEE, per germline. The CDR3 spans 16 residues.

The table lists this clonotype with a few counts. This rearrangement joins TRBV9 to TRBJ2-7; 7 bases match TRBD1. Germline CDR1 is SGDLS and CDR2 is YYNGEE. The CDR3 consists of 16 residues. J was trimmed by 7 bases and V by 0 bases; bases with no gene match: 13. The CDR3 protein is CASSVGGEQGTGEQYF. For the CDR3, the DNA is TGTGCCAGCAGCGTAGGAGGGGAACAGGGGACGGGTGAGCAGTACTTC.

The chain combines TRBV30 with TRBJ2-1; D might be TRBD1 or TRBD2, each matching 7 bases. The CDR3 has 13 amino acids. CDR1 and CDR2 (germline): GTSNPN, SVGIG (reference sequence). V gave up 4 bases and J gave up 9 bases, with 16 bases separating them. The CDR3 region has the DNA TGTGCCTGGACAGGGGGGGCCCTTGGTGAGCAGTTCTTC. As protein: CAWTGGALGEQFF.

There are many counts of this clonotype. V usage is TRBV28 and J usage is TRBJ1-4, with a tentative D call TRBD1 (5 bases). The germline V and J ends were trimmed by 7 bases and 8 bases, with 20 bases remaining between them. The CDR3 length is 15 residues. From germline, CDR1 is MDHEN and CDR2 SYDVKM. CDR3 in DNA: TGTGCCAGCAACCCTGATGGGGGTTCGCGGGAAAAACTGTTTTTT. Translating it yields CASNPDGGSREKLFF.

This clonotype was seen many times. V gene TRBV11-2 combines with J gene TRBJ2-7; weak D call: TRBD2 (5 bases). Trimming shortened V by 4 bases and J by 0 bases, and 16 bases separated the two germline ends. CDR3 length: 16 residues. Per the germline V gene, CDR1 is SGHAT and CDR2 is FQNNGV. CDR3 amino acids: CASSSPWTGISYEQYF. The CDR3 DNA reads TGTGCCAGCAGCTCCCCATGGACGGGGATCTCCTACGAGCAGTACTTC.

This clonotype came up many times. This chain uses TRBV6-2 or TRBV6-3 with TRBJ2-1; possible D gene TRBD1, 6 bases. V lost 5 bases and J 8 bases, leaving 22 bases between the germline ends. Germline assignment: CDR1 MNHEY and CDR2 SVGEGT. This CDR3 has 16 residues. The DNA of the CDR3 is TGTGCCAGCAGTCTTAAATACAGGGTGATTCTACATGAGCAGTTCTTC. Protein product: CASSLKYRVILHEQFF.

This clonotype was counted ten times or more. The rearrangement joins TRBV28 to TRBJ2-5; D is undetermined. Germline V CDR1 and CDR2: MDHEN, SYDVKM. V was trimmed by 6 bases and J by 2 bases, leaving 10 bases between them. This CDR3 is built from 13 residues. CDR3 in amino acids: CASRETPQETQYF. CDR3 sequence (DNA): TGTGCCAGCAGAGAAACCCCTCAAGAGACCCAGTACTTC. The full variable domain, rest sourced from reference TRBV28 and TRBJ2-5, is DVKVTQSSRYLVKRTGEKVFLECVQDMDHENMFWYRQDPGLGLRLIYFSYDVKMKEKGDIPEGYSVSREKKERFSLILESASTNQTSMYLCASRETPQETQYFGPGTRLLVL.

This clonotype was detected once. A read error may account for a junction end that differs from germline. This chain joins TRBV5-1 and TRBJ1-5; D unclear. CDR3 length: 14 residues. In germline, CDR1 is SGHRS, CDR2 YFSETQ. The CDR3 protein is CASSLGTINQPQHF. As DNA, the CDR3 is TGCGCCAGCAGCTTGGGAACGATCAATCAGCCCCAGCACTTT.

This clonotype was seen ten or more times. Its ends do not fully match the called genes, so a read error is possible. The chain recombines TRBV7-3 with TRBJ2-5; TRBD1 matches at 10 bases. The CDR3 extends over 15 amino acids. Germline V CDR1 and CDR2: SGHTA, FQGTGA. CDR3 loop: CASSLTPLRQGAQYF. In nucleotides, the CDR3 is TGTGCCAGCAGCCTAACCCCTCTTAGACAGGGGGCTCAGTACTTC.

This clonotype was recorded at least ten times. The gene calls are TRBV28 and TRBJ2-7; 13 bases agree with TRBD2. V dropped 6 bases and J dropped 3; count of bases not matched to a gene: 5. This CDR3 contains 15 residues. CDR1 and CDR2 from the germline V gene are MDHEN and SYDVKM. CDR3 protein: CASRMTSGRNYEQYF. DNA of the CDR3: TGTGCCAGCAGGATGACTAGCGGGAGGAACTACGAGCAGTACTTC.

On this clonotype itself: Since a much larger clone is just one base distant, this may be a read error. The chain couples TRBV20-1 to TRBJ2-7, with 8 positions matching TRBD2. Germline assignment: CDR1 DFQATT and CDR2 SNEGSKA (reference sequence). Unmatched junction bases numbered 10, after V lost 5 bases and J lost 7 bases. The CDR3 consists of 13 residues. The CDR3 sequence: CSASSSGFGEQYF. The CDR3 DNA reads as TGCAGTGCTTCCTCTAGCGGGTTCGGGGAGCAGTACTTC.

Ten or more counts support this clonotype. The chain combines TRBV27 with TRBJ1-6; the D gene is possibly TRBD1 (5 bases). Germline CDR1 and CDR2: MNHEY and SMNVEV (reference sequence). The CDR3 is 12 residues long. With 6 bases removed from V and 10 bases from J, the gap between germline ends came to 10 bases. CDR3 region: CASRGPESPLHF. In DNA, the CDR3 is TGTGCCAGCAGGGGGCCCGAATCACCCCTCCACTTT.

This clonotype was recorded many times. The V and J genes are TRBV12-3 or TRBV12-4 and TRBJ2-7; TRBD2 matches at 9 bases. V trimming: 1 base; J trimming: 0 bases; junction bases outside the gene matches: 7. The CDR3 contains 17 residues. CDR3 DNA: TGTGCCAGCAGTTTAGATTTCAGTAGCGGGAGCTCCTACGAGCAGTACTTC. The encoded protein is CASSLDFSSGSSYEQYF.

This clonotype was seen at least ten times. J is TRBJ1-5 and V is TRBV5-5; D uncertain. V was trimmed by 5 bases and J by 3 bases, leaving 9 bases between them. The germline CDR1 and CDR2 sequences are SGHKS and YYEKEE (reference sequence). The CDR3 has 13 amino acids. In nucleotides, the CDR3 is TGTGCCAGCAGTCGGGAGTTCAATCAGCCCCAGCATTTT. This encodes CASSREFNQPQHF. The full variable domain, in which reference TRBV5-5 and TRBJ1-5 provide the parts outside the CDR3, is DAGVTQSPTHLIKTRGQQVTLRCSPISGHKSVSWYQQVLGQGPQFIFQYYEKEERGRGNFPDRFSARQFPNYSSELNVNALLLGDSALYLCASSREFNQPQHFGDGTRLSIL.

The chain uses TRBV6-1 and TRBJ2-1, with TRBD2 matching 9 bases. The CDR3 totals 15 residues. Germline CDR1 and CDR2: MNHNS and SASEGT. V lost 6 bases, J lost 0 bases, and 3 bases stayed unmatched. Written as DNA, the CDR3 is TGTGCCAGCAGCCTAGCGGGGCACTCCTACAATGAGCAGTTCTTC. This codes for CASSLAGHSYNEQFF.

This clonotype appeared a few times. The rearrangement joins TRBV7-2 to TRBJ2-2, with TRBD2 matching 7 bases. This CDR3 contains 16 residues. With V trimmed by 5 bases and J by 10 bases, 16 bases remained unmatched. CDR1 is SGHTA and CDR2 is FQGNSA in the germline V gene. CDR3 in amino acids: CASSLNGPSLAEELFF. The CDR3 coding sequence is TGTGCCAGCAGCCTGAACGGTCCGTCGCTAGCGGAGGAGCTGTTTTTT.

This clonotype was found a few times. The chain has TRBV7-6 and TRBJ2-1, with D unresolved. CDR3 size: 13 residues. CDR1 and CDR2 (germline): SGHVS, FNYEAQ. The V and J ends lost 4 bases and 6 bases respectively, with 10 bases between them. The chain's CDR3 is CASSSLVGNEQFF. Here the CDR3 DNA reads TGTGCCAGCAGCTCTTTGGTGGGCAATGAGCAGTTCTTC.

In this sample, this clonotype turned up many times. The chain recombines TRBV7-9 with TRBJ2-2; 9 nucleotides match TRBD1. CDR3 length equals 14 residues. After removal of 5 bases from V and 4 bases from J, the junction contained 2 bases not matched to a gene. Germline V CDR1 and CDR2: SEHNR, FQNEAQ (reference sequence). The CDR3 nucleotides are TGTGCCAGCAGCGGGACAGGGCGCACCGGGGAGCTGTTTTTT. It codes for CASSGTGRTGELFF.

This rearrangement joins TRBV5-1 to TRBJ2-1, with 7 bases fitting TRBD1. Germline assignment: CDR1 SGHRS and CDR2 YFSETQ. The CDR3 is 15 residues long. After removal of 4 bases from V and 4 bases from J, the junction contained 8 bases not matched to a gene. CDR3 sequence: CASSRRGQLYNEQFF. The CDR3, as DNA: TGCGCCAGCAGCAGAAGGGGACAGTTATACAATGAGCAGTTCTTC.

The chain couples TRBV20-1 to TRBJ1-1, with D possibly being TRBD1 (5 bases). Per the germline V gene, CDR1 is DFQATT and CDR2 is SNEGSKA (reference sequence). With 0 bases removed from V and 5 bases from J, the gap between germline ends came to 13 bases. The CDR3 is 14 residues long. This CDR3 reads CSARDPGRRTEAFF. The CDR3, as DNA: TGCAGTGCTAGAGACCCAGGGAGAAGGACTGAAGCTTTCTTT.

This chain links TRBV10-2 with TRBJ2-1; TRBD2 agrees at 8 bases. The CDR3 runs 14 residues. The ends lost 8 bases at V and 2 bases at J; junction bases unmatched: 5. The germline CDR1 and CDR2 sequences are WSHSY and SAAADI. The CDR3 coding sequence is TGCGCCAGCTCCGGGAGGGCCGCCTACAATGAGCAGTTCTTC. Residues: CASSGRAAYNEQFF.

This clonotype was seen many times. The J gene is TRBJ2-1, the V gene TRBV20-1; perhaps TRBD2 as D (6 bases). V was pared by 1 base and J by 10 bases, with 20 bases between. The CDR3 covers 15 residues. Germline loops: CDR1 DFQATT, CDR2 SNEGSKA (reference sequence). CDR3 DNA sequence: TGCAGTGCTAGAGTGGCTAGCGTCCCCGGCCGGGAGCAGTTCTTC. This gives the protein CSARVASVPGREQFF.

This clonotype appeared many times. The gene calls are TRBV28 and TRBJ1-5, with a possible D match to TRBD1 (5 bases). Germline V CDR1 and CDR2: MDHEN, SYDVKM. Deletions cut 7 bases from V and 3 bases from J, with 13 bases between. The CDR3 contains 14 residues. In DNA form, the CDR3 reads TGTGCCAGCACCCTTCCAGGGTCCAATCAGCCCCAGCATTTT. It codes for CASTLPGSNQPQHF.